The entry below describes one T cell receptor (beta chain). The antigen it recognizes is unknown. No per-base quality is available; no much larger clone lies one base away. From the cysteine through the phenylalanine, the CDR3 covers 12 amino acids. CDR3 DNA only is kept here, 36 bases in frame from base 1. The germline V gene gives CDR1 as SGHAT and CDR2 as FQNNGV. The V and J ends are trimmed by 3 bases and 2 bases, leaving 5 bases between them. TRB CDR3 regions were amplified from genomic DNA with the immunoSEQ two-step, bias-controlled multiplex PCR assay. CDR3 libraries were sequenced on an Illumina NextSeq 500. The authors' pipeline ran thus. The immunoSEQ Analyzer platform was used for the initial alignment and bioinformatics, which included bias normalization against synthetic CDR3 analogs. Annotation of V, D and J genes followed the definitions in the IMGT database. For further TRBV analyses, VDJtools version 1.1.10 and the R package tcR version 2.2.1.11 were used with default settings. For the GLIPH analysis, version 1.0 was run with default settings. To test for significant clonotype frequency changes in CDR3 sequences with at least 5 reads, a 2-sided binomial test with Benjamini-Hochberg correction (alpha = 0.01) was used. TCRdb took over this immuneACCESS table, retaining in-frame rearrangements with V and J assigned. Such tables are incomplete; in checked studies, under half of the missing clones stem from an unresolved V gene, and the remainder is unexplained. V and J calls and clone size are those listed in that table; D and trimming were worked out from the DNA. The sample profile shows 44,000 or so clones; about 95% of them were found once. The leading ten clones occupy 2.5% to 4% of the sample.

These data belong to a study of T cell therapy after organ transplantation (dated by TCRdb to the late 2010s). Study-wide context: The therapy products consisted of autologous CMV-specific T cells grown in vitro for 2 to 3 weeks using a peptide pool of 30 HLA class I and II CMV epitopes. Patients were given up to 6 doses of T cells at 2-week intervals and were followed for 29 weeks after finishing therapy. Among the approximately 10 patients, eight were classed as clinical responders, while two were classed as nonresponders. A median of 1.92 x 10^8 CMV-specific T cells was administered to patients across 2 to 6 intravenous infusions. The study was a follow-up TRBV repertoire analysis of an open-label phase I trial of autologous CMV-specific adoptive T cell therapy in solid-organ transplant recipients. Peripheral blood samples for the pretherapy time point were taken before T cell therapy began. Of the approximately eleven patients, only 7 or 8 had long-term post-therapy samples available.

Beyond this particular receptor, the publication reports: The small cohort prevented assessing confounders such as concurrent antirejection and antiviral medications. The small number of expansions detected in nonresponders may be due to reduced sample coverage caused by poor CD8+ T cell yield. Post-therapy reconstitution appeared to include both transferred clonotypes and endogenous clonotypes not detected in the therapy products. The fold change in CD8 clonality after therapy was inversely correlated with pretherapy clonality, which suggests that less biased repertoires were more open to remodeling. Marked pretherapy clonal expansions with minimal repertoire change after therapy were observed in nonresponders.

The label giving this sample's time point can be read as: before start of T cell therapy. The patients had received solid-organ transplants and had drug-resistant/recurrent cytomegalovirus. About eleven of the trial participants were picked for repertoire analysis depending on whether post-therapy peripheral blood mononuclear cells were available. A BD FACSAria III was used to sort viable CD3+CD8+CD4- lymphocytes from PBMCs. The Qiagen DNeasy Kit was used to extract genomic DNA from the sorted cells. This receptor was taken from a human patient who had received a solid organ transplant and had CMV disease. Here the chain combines TRBV11-2 and TRBJ2-7; the D gene is not confidently resolved. This specimen was CD8+ T cells from blood, taken before autologous CMV-specific T cell therapy. CDR3 region: CASSFHPYEQYF. The bases read TGTGCCAGCAGCTTTCACCCCTACGAGCAGTACTTC.